The 29 T cell receptor beta chains presented below share a single source sample, sequenced in a study of OX40 agonist ivuxolimab in advanced cancers. Assay: immunoSEQ multiplex PCR; the TCRdb copy retains only in-frame clones and omits some. The sample has tens of thousands of clones, 80% to 90% seen once. The sample here was CD4+ or CD8+ T cells sorted from blood, taken in a trial of the OX40 agonist ivuxolimab. The source of these receptors is an adult with an advanced solid tumor such as melanoma, head and neck, liver or kidney cancer.

The chain is built from TRBV5-1 and TRBJ2-3, with 7 bases identical to TRBD1. From germline, CDR1 is SGHRS and CDR2 YFSETQ. V dropped 6 bases and J dropped 2; count of bases not matched to a gene: 9. The CDR3 is 15 residues long. CDR3 sequence (DNA): TGCGCCAGCACCGAAATCGGGACAGCCACAGATACGCAGTATTTT. Translating it yields CASTEIGTATDTQYF. The full variable domain, completed using reference TRBV5-1 and TRBJ2-3, is KAGVTQTPRYLIKTRGQQVTLSCSPISGHRSVSWYQQTPGQGLQFLFEYFSETQRNKGNFPGRFSGRQFSNSRSEMNVSTLELGDSALYLCASTEIGTATDTQYFGPGTRLTVL.

This sequence joins TRBV2 and TRBJ1-5; weak D call: TRBD1 (5 bases). Germline lookup yields CDR1 SNHLY and CDR2 FYNNEI. The CDR3 has 14 amino acids. V lost 2 bases to trimming and J lost 2 bases, with 7 bases between them. The CDR3 DNA reads TGTGCCAGCAGTGAACAGGGTGGCAATCAGCCCCAGCATTTT. Amino acid sequence: CASSEQGGNQPQHF.

The rearrangement links TRBV7-3 to TRBJ1-1; D gene unclear. The V gene lost 7 bases and the J gene lost 4 bases, with 19 bases spanning the gap. CDR3 length: 15 amino acids. CDR1 and CDR2 (germline): SGHTA, FQGTGA. The CDR3 region has the DNA TGTGCCAGCACTGATCGGCGTACGTCCGGCACTGAAGCTTTCTTT. It codes for CASTDRRTSGTEAFF.

The V call is TRBV27, the J call TRBJ2-5; no clear D. V was shortened by 2 bases and J by 5 bases, with 15 bases between the two germline ends. Germline values: CDR1 MNHEY, CDR2 SMNVEV (reference sequence). The CDR3 is 15 residues long. The CDR3 DNA reads TGTGCCAGCAGTTTAGCGCTCGATTCAGCGGAGACCCAGTACTTC. It translates to CASSLALDSAETQYF.

This clone appeared a few times. V usage is TRBV5-1 and J usage is TRBJ2-5; tentative D call: TRBD1 (5 bases). Trimming stripped 3 bases from V and 2 bases from J, with 17 bases between. Germline CDR1 reads SGHRS; CDR2 reads YFSETQ. This CDR3 is built from 16 residues. The CDR3 sequence is CASSWGRRTFQETQYF. The CDR3 coding sequence is TGCGCCAGCAGCTGGGGCCGGCGTACCTTTCAAGAGACCCAGTACTTC.

J is TRBJ2-1 and V is TRBV12-2; the table's D call TRBD1 went unverified against the DNA. TRBV12-2 is a listed pseudogene. The CDR3 length is 20 residues. The CDR3 here is CASRLEIRRGLSSWSYEQFF. The CDR3 DNA is TGTGCAAGTCGCTTAGAGATCCGCAGGGGGCTAAGCAGCTGGTCGTATGAGCAGTTCTTC.

This chain links TRBV29-1 with TRBJ1-2; tentatively, D is TRBD1 (5 bases). The CDR3 is made up of 14 amino acids. The V and J ends lost 3 bases and 2 bases respectively, with 13 bases between them. Germline CDR1 and CDR2: SQVTM and ANQGSEA. The CDR3 is CSVEGSRGNYGYTF. The CDR3 region has the DNA TGCAGCGTTGAGGGCTCACGGGGGAACTATGGCTACACCTTC.

CDR3 DNA: TGCGCCAGCAGCCGATCAGTAGGCTATAATGAGCAGTTCTTC. This gives the protein CASSRSVGYNEQFF. The gene calls are TRBV4-1 and TRBJ2-1; D unresolved. Per germline, CDR1 MGHRA and CDR2 YSYEKL. Trimming stripped 4 bases from V and 7 bases from J, with 14 bases between. The CDR3 loop spans 14 amino acids.

This chain joins TRBV6-5 and TRBJ1-1; D call uncertain. The CDR3 loop spans 13 amino acids. Looked up from germline, CDR1 is MNHEY and CDR2 is SVGAGI. V lost 6 bases to trimming and J lost 1 base, with 9 bases between them. CDR3 loop: CASSRQRNTEAFF. DNA for the CDR3: TGTGCCAGCAGCCGCCAGAGGAACACTGAAGCTTTCTTT.

This clone showed up just once. This rearrangement joins TRBV5-8 to TRBJ1-5; maybe TRBD1 (6 bases). Germline V gene lookup returns CDR1 SGHTS and CDR2 YDEGEE. The CDR3 is made up of 15 amino acids. The V end lost 4 bases, the J end lost 7 bases, and 18 bases lay between the germline ends. CDR3 DNA: TGTGCCAGCAGCCCAGAGGGACATCGCCCCCAGCCCCAGCATTTT. The encoded protein is CASSPEGHRPQPQHF.

This chain connects TRBV18 to TRBJ2-7, with TRBD2 identical over 14 bases. The CDR3 spans 18 residues. The V gene's germline CDR1 is KGHSH and CDR2 LQKENI. V was pared by 3 bases and J by 7 bases, with 14 bases of the junction left unmatched. In DNA, the CDR3 is TGTGCCAGCTCACCCCTCCCGGGACTAGCGGGAGTGCGTGGGGAGCAGTACTTC. Residues: CASSPLPGLAGVRGEQYF.

The chain couples TRBV7-9 to TRBJ1-1, with D hard to call. This CDR3 is built from 14 residues. Germline V CDR1 and CDR2: SEHNR, FQNEAQ (reference sequence). V lost 5 bases and J 1 base, leaving 11 bases between the germline ends. CDR3 in DNA: TGTGCCAGCAGCCCCCCGTCGAGGAACACTGAAGCTTTCTTT. Amino acid sequence: CASSPPSRNTEAFF.

The chain joins TRBV7-3 to TRBJ2-3, with a weak D call TRBD2 (7 bases). Germline V gene data show CDR1 as SGHTA and CDR2 as FQGTGA. This CDR3 contains 16 residues. Trimming took 1 base from V and 0 from J, leaving 11 bases between them. CDR3 region: CASSLKGGGSTDTQYF. CDR3 coding DNA: TGTGCCAGCAGCTTAAAGGGGGGAGGGAGCACAGATACGCAGTATTTT.

The chain carries TRBV7-2 and TRBJ1-5; 11 nucleotides match TRBD1. V lost 5 bases to trimming and J lost 6 bases; unmatched junction nucleotides: 12. CDR1 and CDR2 (germline): SGHTA, FQGNSA. The CDR3 consists of 17 residues. CDR3 DNA sequence: TGTGCCAGCAGCCAGGCGACGGGACAGGGGGGAGGTCAGCCCCAGCATTTT. Protein sequence: CASSQATGQGGGQPQHF.

This clone was seen once. The V gene is TRBV28, the J gene TRBJ1-2; no definite D call. The germline V and J ends were trimmed by 3 bases and 1 base, with 15 bases remaining between them. CDR3 size: 16 residues. CDR1 is MDHEN, CDR2 SYDVKM, per germline. The chain's CDR3 is CASSFSLSEFNYGYTF. The CDR3, as DNA: TGTGCCAGCAGTTTTAGCCTTTCGGAATTTAACTATGGCTACACCTTC.

The chain uses TRBV7-9 and TRBJ2-1; D is possibly TRBD1 or TRBD2 (5 bases each). Trimming took off 6 bases at V and 9 bases at J, with 12 bases between the two ends. The CDR3 runs to 12 residues. Germline lookup yields CDR1 SEHNR and CDR2 FQNEAQ (reference sequence). The CDR3 coding sequence is TGTGCCAGCAGTTTACCGGGACCTGAGCAGTTCTTC. It codes for CASSLPGPEQFF. The full variable domain, in which reference TRBV7-9 and TRBJ2-1 provide the parts outside the CDR3, is DTGVSQNPRHKITKRGQNVTFRCDPISEHNRLYWYRQTLGQGPEFLTYFQNEAQLEKSRLLSDRFSAERPKGSFSTLEIQRTEQGDSAMYLCASSLPGPEQFFGPGTRLTVL.

This chain connects TRBV2 to TRBJ2-2; tentatively, D is TRBD1 (6 bases). The length of the CDR3 is 13 residues. Trimming pared 7 bases from V and 3 bases from J, leaving 9 bases between. CDR1 is SNHLY and CDR2 is FYNNEI in the germline V gene. The CDR3 coding sequence is TGTGCCAGCACATCAGGGGACACCGGGGAGCTGTTTTTT. Residues: CASTSGDTGELFF.

This clone turned up a few times. This sequence joins TRBV5-6 and TRBJ1-3, with D tentatively TRBD1 (5 bases). CDR3 length equals 15 residues. Germline CDR1 is SGHDT and CDR2 is YYEEEE. V lost 0 bases to trimming and J lost 2 bases, with 9 bases between them. The CDR3 DNA reads as TGTGCCAGCAGCTTGGCGGGGGGTACTGGAAACACCATATATTTT. Translated: CASSLAGGTGNTIYF. Full variable domain (remainder filled in from reference TRBV5-6 and TRBJ1-3): DAGVTQSPTHLIKTRGQQVTLRCSPKSGHDTVSWYQQALGQGPQFIFQYYEEEERQRGNFPDRFSGHQFPNYSSELNVNALLLGDSALYLCASSLAGGTGNTIYFGEGSWLTVV.

This sequence joins TRBV29-1 and TRBJ2-1, with 7 bases matching TRBD1. Looked up from germline, CDR1 is SQVTM and CDR2 is ANQGSEA. The length of the CDR3 is 13 residues. V lost 5 bases, J lost 7 bases, and 8 bases stayed unmatched. Written as DNA, the CDR3 is TGCAGCGTTAAAAGGGGGCCCGGGAATGAGCAGTTCTTC. Translation gives CSVKRGPGNEQFF.

The chain has TRBV7-9 and TRBJ2-2; 7 nucleotides match TRBD2. V shed 5 bases and J 1 base; nucleotides not matched to a gene: 1. CDR3 length: 14 residues. Germline values: CDR1 SEHNR, CDR2 FQNEAQ (reference sequence). The CDR3 region is CASSRGGNTGELFF. In nucleotides, the CDR3 is TGTGCCAGCAGCCGCGGGGGGAACACCGGGGAGCTGTTTTTT. Combining the CDR3 with reference TRBV7-9 and TRBJ2-2 gives the whole variable domain DTGVSQNPRHKITKRGQNVTFRCDPISEHNRLYWYRQTLGQGPEFLTYFQNEAQLEKSRLLSDRFSAERPKGSFSTLEIQRTEQGDSAMYLCASSRGGNTGELFFGEGSRLTVL.

The chain recombines TRBV15 with TRBJ1-2; 8 bases are a match to TRBD1. Germline assignment: CDR1 LNHNV and CDR2 YYDKDF (reference sequence). The CDR3 contains 13 residues. After removal of 5 bases from V and 6 bases from J, the junction contained 5 bases not matched to a gene. CDR3 DNA: TGTGCCACCAGCGGCCGGACAGGGCATGGCTACACCTTC. Its protein is CATSGRTGHGYTF.

V and J are TRBV7-9 and TRBJ1-2, with D uncertain. This CDR3 has 13 amino acids. Trimming shortened V by 3 bases and J by 7 bases, and 12 bases separated the two germline ends. Germline CDR1 SEHNR, CDR2 FQNEAQ (reference sequence). The CDR3, as DNA: TGTGCCAGCAGCTTCGAAGCCGGCTCTGGCTACACCTTC. This translates into CASSFEAGSGYTF.

This clone was seen a handful of times. The genes are TRBV5-1 and TRBJ2-1; no firm D call. Germline-derived CDR1 and CDR2 are SGHRS and YFSETQ. The CDR3 extends over 15 amino acids. Deletions cut 0 bases from V and 0 bases from J, with 7 bases between. Here the CDR3 reads CASSLGGSSYNEQFF. In nucleotides, the CDR3 is TGCGCCAGCAGCTTGGGAGGTAGCTCCTACAATGAGCAGTTCTTC.

The rearrangement links TRBV7-2 to TRBJ1-2; D is possibly TRBD1 (6 bases). V lost 5 bases to trimming and J lost 0 bases, with 16 bases between them. CDR1 and CDR2 from the germline V gene are SGHTA and FQGNSA. The CDR3 loop spans 16 amino acids. The CDR3 sequence is CASSPIGQGSNYGYTF. The DNA for the CDR3 is TGTGCCAGCAGCCCCATTGGGCAGGGGTCTAACTATGGCTACACCTTC.

V gene TRBV7-2 combines with J gene TRBJ2-1; 7 bases match TRBD2. Germline V lookup: CDR1 SGHTA, CDR2 FQGNSA. The CDR3 is made up of 15 amino acids. V dropped 4 bases and J dropped 3; count of bases not matched to a gene: 6. CDR3 bases: TGTGCCAGCAGCTCGTTAGGCGGGAGCTACAATGAGCAGTTCTTC. Translating it yields CASSSLGGSYNEQFF.

This clone was counted once. The chain couples TRBV6-6 to TRBJ1-1, with D possibly matching TRBD1 (5 bases). Germline V gene data show CDR1 as MNHNY and CDR2 as SVGAGI (reference sequence). This CDR3 region has 12 residues. V shed 6 bases and J shed 10 bases, with 15 bases lying between them. CDR3 sequence (DNA): TGTGCCAGCAGAATTTCGACAGATGGAGCTTTCTTT. It translates to CASRISTDGAFF.

The chain is built from TRBV7-2 and TRBJ1-5, with a possible D match to TRBD1 (5 bases). Germline V gene data show CDR1 as SGHTA and CDR2 as FQGNSA. V lost 5 bases, J lost 6 bases, and 11 bases lay in between. CDR3 length equals 13 residues. CDR3: CASSTTGGQPQHF. The CDR3 coding sequence is TGTGCCAGCAGCACAACAGGTGGTCAGCCCCAGCATTTT.

The V and J genes are TRBV28 and TRBJ1-1; no clear D. V dropped 4 bases and J dropped 0 bases, with 12 bases sitting between them. CDR1 is MDHEN and CDR2 is SYDVKM in the germline V gene. This CDR3 region has 15 residues. CDR3 region: CASSSPGLLNTEAFF. The DNA of the CDR3 is TGTGCCAGCAGTTCCCCAGGATTACTGAACACTGAAGCTTTCTTT.

This chain joins TRBV6-5 and TRBJ2-2; D may correspond to TRBD1 or TRBD2 (5 bases each). Germline V gene data show CDR1 as MNHEY and CDR2 as SVGAGI. The CDR3 runs 14 residues. Trimming pared 5 bases from V and 0 bases from J, leaving 7 bases between. The CDR3 sequence is CASSRGANTGELFF. The CDR3 DNA sequence: TGTGCCAGCAGTCGAGGGGCGAACACCGGGGAGCTGTTTTTT.